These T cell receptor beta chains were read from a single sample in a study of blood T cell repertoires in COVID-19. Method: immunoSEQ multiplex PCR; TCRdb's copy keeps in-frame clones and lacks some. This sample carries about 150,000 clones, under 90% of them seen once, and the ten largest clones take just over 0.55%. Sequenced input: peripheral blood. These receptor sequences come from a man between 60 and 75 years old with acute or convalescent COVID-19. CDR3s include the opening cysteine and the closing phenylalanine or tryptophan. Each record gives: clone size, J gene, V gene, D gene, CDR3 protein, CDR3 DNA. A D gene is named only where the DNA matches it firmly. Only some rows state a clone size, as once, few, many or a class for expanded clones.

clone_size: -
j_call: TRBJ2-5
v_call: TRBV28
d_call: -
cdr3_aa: CASSFRRTQETQYF
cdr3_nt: TGTGCCAGCAGTTTCAGGCGGACTCAAGAGACCCAGTACTTC

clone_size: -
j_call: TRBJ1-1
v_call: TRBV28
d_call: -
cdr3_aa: CASSLPSGYTEAFF
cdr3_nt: TGTGCCAGCAGTTTGCCCTCAGGATACACTGAAGCTTTCTTT

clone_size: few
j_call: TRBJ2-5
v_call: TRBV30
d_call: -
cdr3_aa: CAWSRVETQYF
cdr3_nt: TGTGCCTGGTCGCGGGTAGAGACCCAGTACTTC

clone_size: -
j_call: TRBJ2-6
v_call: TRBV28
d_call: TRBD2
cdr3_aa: CASSVSGSSGANVLTF
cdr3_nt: TGTGCCAGCAGTGTTAGCGGGAGCTCTGGGGCCAACGTCCTGACTTTC

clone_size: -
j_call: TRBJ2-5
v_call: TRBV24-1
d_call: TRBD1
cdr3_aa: CATSDQGTGSEETQYF
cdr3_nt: TGTGCCACCAGTGACCAAGGGACAGGGAGCGAAGAGACCCAGTACTTC

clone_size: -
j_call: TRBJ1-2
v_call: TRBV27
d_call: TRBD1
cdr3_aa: CASSPRDRATYGYTF
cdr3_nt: TGTGCCAGCAGTCCCCGGGACAGGGCAACCTATGGCTACACCTTC

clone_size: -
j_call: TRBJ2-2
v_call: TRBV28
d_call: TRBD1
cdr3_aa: CASRVPGQGRTGELFF
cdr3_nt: TGTGCCAGCAGGGTACCGGGACAGGGTAGGACCGGGGAGCTGTTTTTT

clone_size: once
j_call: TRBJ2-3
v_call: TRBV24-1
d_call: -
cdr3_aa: CATSPGGSGQYF
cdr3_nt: TGTGCCACCAGTCCTGGGGGCTCTGGGCAGTATTTT

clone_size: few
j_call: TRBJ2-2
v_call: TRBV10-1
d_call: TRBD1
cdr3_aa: CASLTGTGNTGELFF
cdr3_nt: TGCGCCAGTTTGACCGGGACAGGGAACACCGGGGAGCTGTTTTTT

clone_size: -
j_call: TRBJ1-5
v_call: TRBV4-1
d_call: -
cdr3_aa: CASSQTGTLNNQPQHF
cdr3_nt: TGCGCCAGCAGCCAAACCGGGACACTGAACAATCAGCCCCAGCATTTT

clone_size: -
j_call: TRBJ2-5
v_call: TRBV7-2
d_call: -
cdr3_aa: CASSYPEYQETQYF
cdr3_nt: TGTGCCAGCAGCTACCCGGAGTACCAAGAGACCCAGTACTTC

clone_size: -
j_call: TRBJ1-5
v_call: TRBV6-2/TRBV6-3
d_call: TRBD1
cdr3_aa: CASSHLDRGLGQPQHF
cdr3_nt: TGTGCCAGCAGTCATCTAGACAGGGGGCTTGGTCAGCCCCAGCATTTT

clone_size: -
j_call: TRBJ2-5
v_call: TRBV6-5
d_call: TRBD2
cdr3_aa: CASMRGGATETQYF
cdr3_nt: TGTGCCAGCATGCGGGGGGGAGCAACCGAGACCCAGTACTTC

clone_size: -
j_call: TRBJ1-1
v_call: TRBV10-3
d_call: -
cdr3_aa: CAISERGEAFF
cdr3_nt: TGTGCCATCAGTGAAAGGGGGGAAGCTTTCTTT

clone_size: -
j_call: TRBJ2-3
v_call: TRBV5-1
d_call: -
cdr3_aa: CASSVSTDTQYF
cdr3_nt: TGCGCCAGCAGCGTAAGCACAGATACGCAGTATTTT

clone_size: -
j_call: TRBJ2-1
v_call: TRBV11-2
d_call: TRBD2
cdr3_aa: CASSFRTSGYNEQFF
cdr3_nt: TGTGCCAGCAGCTTTAGGACTAGCGGCTACAATGAGCAGTTCTTC

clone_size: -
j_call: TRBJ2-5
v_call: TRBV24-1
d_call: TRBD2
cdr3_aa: CATSDPYGLAGGETQYF
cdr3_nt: TGTGCCACCAGTGACCCTTACGGACTAGCGGGAGGCGAGACCCAGTACTTC

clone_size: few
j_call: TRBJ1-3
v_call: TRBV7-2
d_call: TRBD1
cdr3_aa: CASSPTGGGNTIYF
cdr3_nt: TGTGCCAGCAGCCCAACAGGGGGGGGAAACACCATATATTTT

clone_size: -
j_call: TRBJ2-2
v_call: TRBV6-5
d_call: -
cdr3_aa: CASSYSRVSFPGELFF
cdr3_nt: TGTGCCAGCAGTTACTCGAGGGTTAGCTTCCCCGGGGAGCTGTTTTTT

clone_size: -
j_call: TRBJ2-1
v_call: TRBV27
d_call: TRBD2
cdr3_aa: CASSFGTTYNEQFF
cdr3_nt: TGTGCCAGCAGTTTTGGGACTACCTACAATGAGCAGTTCTTC

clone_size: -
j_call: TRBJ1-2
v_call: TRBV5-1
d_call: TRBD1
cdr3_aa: CASSSGTATPNYGYTF
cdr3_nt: TGCGCCAGCAGCTCAGGGACAGCCACTCCTAACTATGGCTACACCTTC

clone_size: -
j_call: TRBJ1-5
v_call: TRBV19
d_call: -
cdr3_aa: CASSKTTPAAQHF
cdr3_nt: TGTGCCAGTAGTAAGACTACCCCAGCGGCCCAGCATTTT

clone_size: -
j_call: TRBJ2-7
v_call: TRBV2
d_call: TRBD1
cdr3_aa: CASKTGTGLYEQYF
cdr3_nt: TGTGCCAGCAAAACCGGGACAGGTCTATACGAGCAGTACTTC

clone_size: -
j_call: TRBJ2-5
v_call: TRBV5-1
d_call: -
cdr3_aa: CASSYGTGGSQETQYF
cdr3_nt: TGCGCCAGCAGCTACGGGACTGGAGGTTCCCAAGAGACCCAGTACTTC

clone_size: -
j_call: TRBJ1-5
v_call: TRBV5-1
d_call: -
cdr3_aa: CASSLDGGNQPQHF
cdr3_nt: TGCGCCAGCAGCTTGGACGGGGGAAATCAGCCCCAGCATTTT

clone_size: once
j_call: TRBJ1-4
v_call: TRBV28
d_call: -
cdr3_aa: CASSLGVGRGALFF
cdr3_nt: -

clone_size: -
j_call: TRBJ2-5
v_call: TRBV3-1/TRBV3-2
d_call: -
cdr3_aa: CASSPGLKETQYF
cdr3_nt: TGTGCCAGCAGCCCCGGACTGAAAGAGACCCAGTACTTC

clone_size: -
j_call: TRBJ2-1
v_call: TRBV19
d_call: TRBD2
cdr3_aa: CASTPSGGSYNEQFF
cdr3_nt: TGTGCCAGTACCCCAAGCGGGGGGTCCTACAATGAGCAGTTCTTC

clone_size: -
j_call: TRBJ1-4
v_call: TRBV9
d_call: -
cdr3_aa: CASSVVGDNEKLFF
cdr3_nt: TGTGCCAGCAGCGTGGTAGGGGATAATGAAAAACTGTTTTTT

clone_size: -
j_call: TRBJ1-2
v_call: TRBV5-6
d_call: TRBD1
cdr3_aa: CASSLVGQGGIYGYTF
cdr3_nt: TGTGCCAGCAGCTTGGTGGGACAGGGCGGTATCTATGGCTACACCTTC

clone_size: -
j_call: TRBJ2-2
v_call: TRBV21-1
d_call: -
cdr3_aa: CASSKFRLPNTGELFF
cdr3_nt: TGTGCCAGCAGCAAATTCCGCCTACCTAACACCGGGGAGCTGTTTTTT

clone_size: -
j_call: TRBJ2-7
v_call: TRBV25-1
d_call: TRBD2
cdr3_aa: CASSIREGQYEQYF
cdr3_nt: TGTGCCAGCAGTATTCGGGAGGGCCAGTACGAGCAGTACTTC

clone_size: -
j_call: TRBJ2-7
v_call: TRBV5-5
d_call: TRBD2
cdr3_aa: CASSLGLAGRSGQYF
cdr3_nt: TGTGCCAGCAGCCTAGGACTAGCGGGCCGATCGGGGCAGTACTTC

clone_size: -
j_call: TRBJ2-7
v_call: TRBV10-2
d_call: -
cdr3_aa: CASRPTSGVSYEQYF
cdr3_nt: TGCGCCAGCAGACCCACTTCGGGGGTCTCCTACGAGCAGTACTTC

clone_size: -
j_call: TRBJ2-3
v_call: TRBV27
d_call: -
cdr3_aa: CASSLYGGGHSTDTQYF
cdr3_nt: TGTGCCAGCAGTTTATATGGGGGGGGACATAGCACAGATACGCAGTATTTT

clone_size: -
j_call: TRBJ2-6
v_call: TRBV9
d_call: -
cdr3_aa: CASSPQGGISGANVLTF
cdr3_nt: TGTGCCAGCAGCCCCCAGGGAGGAATCTCTGGGGCCAACGTCCTGACTTTC

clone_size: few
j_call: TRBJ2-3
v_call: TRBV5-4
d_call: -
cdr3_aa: CAGRGSGNTQYF
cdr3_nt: TGTGCCGGACGGGGATCGGGGAATACGCAGTATTTT

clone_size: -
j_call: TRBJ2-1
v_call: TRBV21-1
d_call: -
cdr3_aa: CASSKGARRIRELRYEQFF
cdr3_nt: TGTGCCAGCAGCAAAGGAGCTAGGAGGATACGGGAGCTTAGGTATGAGCAGTTCTTC